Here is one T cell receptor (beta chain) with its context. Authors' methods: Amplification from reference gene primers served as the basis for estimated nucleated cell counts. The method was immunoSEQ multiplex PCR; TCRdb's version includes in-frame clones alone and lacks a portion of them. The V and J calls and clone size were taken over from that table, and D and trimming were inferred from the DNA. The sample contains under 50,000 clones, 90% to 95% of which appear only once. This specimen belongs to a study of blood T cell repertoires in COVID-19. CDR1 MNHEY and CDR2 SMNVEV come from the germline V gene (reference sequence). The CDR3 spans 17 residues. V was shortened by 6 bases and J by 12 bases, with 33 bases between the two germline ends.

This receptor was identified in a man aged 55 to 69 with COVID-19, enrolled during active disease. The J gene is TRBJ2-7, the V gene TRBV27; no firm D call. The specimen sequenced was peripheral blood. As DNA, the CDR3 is TGTGCCAGCAGCGAAGCAGCGTCATTCGGGTCCACCCCTACGCCGTACTTC. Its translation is CASSEAASFGSTPTPYF.